These 23 T cell receptor beta chains were sequenced from one sample in a study of cytomegalovirus exposure and HLA in healthy donors. The study ran its PCR with 60 Vbeta and 13 Jbeta primers. The data were produced by immunoSEQ multiplex PCR, yet TCRdb's version contains in-frame clones alone and is incomplete. The sample carries 150,000 to 200,000 clones, about four fifths recorded once. Sequencing was performed on PBMCs. These receptors all come from a woman aged 25-40 years in good health and CMV-seropositive.

The sample holds a few counts of this clone. The rearrangement uses TRBV4-1 and TRBJ2-7, with 8 nucleotides matching TRBD1. Looked up from germline, CDR1 is MGHRA and CDR2 is YSYEKL. J was trimmed by 4 bases and V by 1 base; bases with no gene match: 15. There are 18 residues in the CDR3. CDR3 sequence: CASSQALSSLTGEYEQYF. DNA of the CDR3: TGCGCCAGCAGCCAAGCCCTCTCTTCCCTGACAGGGGAGTACGAGCAGTACTTC.

CDR3 DNA: TGTGCCAGCAGCCAGCTTAAGGGCAGGTGGGGGGAGGACGACACTGAAGCTTTCTTT. It translates to CASSQLKGRWGEDDTEAFF. This chain uses TRBV11-3 with TRBJ1-1, with a weak D call TRBD1 (5 bases). The length of the CDR3 is 19 residues. Trimming cost V 5 bases and J 3 bases, with 28 bases left between them. The germline gives CDR1 SGHNT, CDR2 YENEEA.

The gene calls are TRBV7-6 and TRBJ2-7; 7 bases are shared with TRBD1. This CDR3 spans 15 amino acids. Germline CDR1 SGHVS, CDR2 FNYEAQ. Unmatched junction bases numbered 6, after V lost 1 base and J lost 3 bases. As DNA, the CDR3 is TGTGCCAGCAGCTTAGGGAAGGGACAGATCTACGAGCAGTACTTC. Residues: CASSLGKGQIYEQYF.

CDR3 in amino acids: CASSPQTGVLTGELFF. For the CDR3, the DNA is TGTGCCAGCAGTCCCCAGACAGGGGTCTTAACCGGGGAGCTGTTTTTT. The chain uses TRBV28 and TRBJ2-2; 8 bases match TRBD1. The CDR3 contains 16 residues. The J segment lost 5 bases and the V segment lost 5 bases, leaving 10 bases of the junction unmatched. Germline-derived CDR1 and CDR2 are MDHEN and SYDVKM.

The chain carries TRBV10-3 and TRBJ2-1; the match to TRBD1 covers 7 bases. Germline assignment: CDR1 ENHRY and CDR2 SYGVKD. Trimming at V came to 5 bases and at J to 8 bases, leaving 6 bases not matched to a gene. The CDR3 totals 13 residues. CDR3 loop: CAISPDREDEQFF. The CDR3, as DNA: TGTGCCATCAGTCCCGACAGGGAAGATGAGCAGTTCTTC.

The chain uses TRBV2 and TRBJ2-1; 7 bases match TRBD2. Germline CDR1 is SNHLY and CDR2 is FYNNEI. Trimming took 7 bases from V and 8 from J; bases not matched to a gene: 14. The CDR3 is 15 residues long. The CDR3 sequence: CASTELGAGWDEQFF. The DNA of the CDR3 is TGTGCCAGCACCGAGTTGGGAGCGGGGTGGGATGAGCAGTTCTTC. Looking up the rest from reference TRBV2 and TRBJ2-1 gives the full variable domain: EPEVTQTPSHQVTQMGQEVILRCVPISNHLYFYWYRQILGQKVEFLVSFYNNEISEKSEIFDDQFSVERPDGSNFTLKIRSTKLEDSAMYFCASTELGAGWDEQFFGPGTRLTVL.

This clone is a singleton in its sample. This chain uses TRBV5-4 with TRBJ1-6; 8 bases fit TRBD1. This CDR3 comprises 15 residues. CDR1 and CDR2 (germline): SGHNT, YYREEE (reference sequence). With V trimmed by 3 bases and J by 6 bases, 5 bases remained unmatched. The CDR3 nucleotides read TGTGCCAGCAGCTCATACAGGGGGGGTAATTCACCCCTCCACTTT. This codes for CASSSYRGGNSPLHF.

DNA of the CDR3: TGTGCCAGCAGTATGACAGGTGTCGAGCAGTACTTC. This encodes CASSMTGVEQYF. The J gene is TRBJ2-7, the V gene TRBV6-1, with D maybe TRBD1 (6 bases). Per germline, CDR1 MNHNS and CDR2 SASEGT. V dropped 5 bases and J dropped 6 bases, with 11 bases sitting between them. This CDR3 is built from 12 residues.

The J gene is TRBJ2-7, the V gene TRBV19; 10 bases line up with TRBD2. Germline-derived CDR1 and CDR2 are LNHDA and SQIVND (reference sequence). This CDR3 is built from 15 residues. J lost 1 base, V lost 10 bases, and 10 bases had no gene match. This CDR3 is CATSWTSGKSYEQYF. The CDR3 DNA reads as TGTGCCACATCCTGGACTAGCGGAAAGTCCTACGAGCAGTACTTC.

V is TRBV6-5 and J is TRBJ1-4; D is perhaps TRBD1 (6 bases). V lost 0 bases to trimming and J lost 8 bases, with 16 bases between them. This CDR3 spans 16 amino acids. The germline V gene encodes CDR1 MNHEY and CDR2 SVGAGI. The CDR3 sequence is CASSYSIGGFREKLFF. The CDR3 nucleotides are TGTGCCAGCAGTTACTCGATTGGGGGCTTTCGGGAAAAACTGTTTTTT.

The chain carries TRBV21-1 and TRBJ1-3. TRBV21-1 is recorded as a pseudogene. The CDR3 covers 18 residues. CDR3 residues: CASSKGRTGGCSGNTIYF. In DNA, the CDR3 is TGTGCCAGCAGCAAAGGGAGGACGGGCGGTTGCTCTGGAAACACCATATATTTT.

The chain links TRBV5-1 to TRBJ2-3; the match to TRBD2 covers 7 bases. Looked up from germline, CDR1 is SGHRS and CDR2 is YFSETQ. CDR3 length: 14 amino acids. J was trimmed by 4 bases and V by 2 bases; bases with no gene match: 4. The CDR3 bases are TGCGCCAGCAGCTTTGGCGGGAGCTCAGATACGCAGTATTTT. Translated, it gives CASSFGGSSDTQYF.

CDR3 nucleotides: TGTGCCAGCAGTGGGGACAGGGGGAACTATGGCTACACCTTC. Translated: CASSGDRGNYGYTF. V gene TRBV2 combines with J gene TRBJ1-2, with 11 bases matching TRBD1. CDR3 size: 14 residues. Germline V gives CDR1 SNHLY, CDR2 FYNNEI. V gave up 4 bases and J gave up 2 bases; unmatched junction bases: 0.

On this clone itself: Germline and junction disagree at one end, which may indicate a read error. The chain recombines TRBV7-7 with TRBJ1-3; 7 bases align to TRBD1. The CDR3 runs 13 residues. Germline CDR1 reads SSHAT; CDR2 reads FNYEAQ (reference sequence). CDR3 sequence: CASSTGQGNTIYF. CDR3 nucleotide sequence: TGTGCTAGCAGCACGGGACAGGGAAACACCATATATTTT.

This clone has a single count. This chain links TRBV30 with TRBJ1-5; possibly TRBD1 for D (6 bases). Between the trimmed V and J ends, which lost 2 bases and 4 bases, there was a span of 15 bases. Germline V gene lookup returns CDR1 GTSNPN and CDR2 SVGIG (reference sequence). CDR3 length: 15 amino acids. The CDR3 spells CAWSSGTRGNQPQHF. The CDR3 region has the DNA TGTGCCTGGAGTTCTGGGACGAGGGGGAATCAGCCCCAGCATTTT.

In its sample, this clone was seen a few times. This chain joins TRBV30 and TRBJ1-3; D unresolved. V lost 4 bases to trimming and J lost 4 bases, with 17 bases between them. The CDR3 spans 15 residues. In germline, CDR1 is GTSNPN, CDR2 SVGIG (reference sequence). In DNA form, the CDR3 reads TGTGCCTGGAATAGGGCGGGCCCTCGAGGAAACACCATATATTTT. Translating it yields CAWNRAGPRGNTIYF.

This sequence joins TRBV5-1 and TRBJ2-7; the D is unclear. The CDR3 contains 15 residues. The germline V and J ends were trimmed by 3 bases and 1 base, with 14 bases remaining between them. CDR1 and CDR2 (germline): SGHRS, YFSETQ. The CDR3 loop reads CASSYKMGLSYEQYF. In DNA, the CDR3 is TGCGCCAGCAGCTACAAGATGGGCCTATCCTACGAGCAGTACTTC.

The chain joins TRBV4-1 to TRBJ1-1; D is undetermined. Trimming shortened V by 1 base and J by 3 bases, and 6 bases separated the two germline ends. The CDR3 extends over 13 amino acids. Germline V gene data show CDR1 as MGHRA and CDR2 as YSYEKL. The CDR3 nucleotides are TGCGCCAGCAGCCAAGCGGGAGACACTGAAGCTTTCTTT. Its protein is CASSQAGDTEAFF.

The gene calls are TRBV13 and TRBJ2-1; 11 bases map to TRBD2. CDR3 size: 16 residues. The ends lost 4 bases at V and 0 bases at J; junction bases unmatched: 2. The V gene's germline CDR1 is PRHDT and CDR2 FYEKMQ (reference sequence). The CDR3 here is CASSSGLAGSYNEQFF. CDR3 bases: TGTGCCAGCAGCTCAGGACTAGCGGGCTCCTACAATGAGCAGTTCTTC.

The V call is TRBV18, the J call TRBJ1-5; D perhaps matches TRBD1 (5 bases). The CDR3 sequence is 14 residues long. From germline, CDR1 is KGHSH and CDR2 LQKENI. V gave up 4 bases and J gave up 4 bases, with 11 bases separating them. The CDR3 nucleotides read TGTGCCAGCTCACTGGGGACTAGTAATCAGCCCCAGCATTTT. Protein sequence: CASSLGTSNQPQHF.

The CDR3, as DNA: TGTGCCAGCAGTAGGAGGGGAGGTTACAATGAGCAGTTCTTC. Amino acid sequence: CASSRRGGYNEQFF. The chain is built from TRBV2 and TRBJ2-1; TRBD2 is a possible D gene (6 bases). Trimming pared 5 bases from V and 4 bases from J, leaving 12 bases between. CDR1 SNHLY and CDR2 FYNNEI come from the germline V gene. The CDR3 consists of 14 residues.

The chain is built from TRBV13 and TRBJ2-5; TRBD2 matches 12 bases. The germline gives CDR1 PRHDT, CDR2 FYEKMQ (reference sequence). The CDR3 is made up of 16 amino acids. V shed 4 bases and J 2 bases; nucleotides not matched to a gene: 5. In nucleotides, the CDR3 is TGTGCCAGCAGCTCCCGACTAGCGGGGGAACAAGAGACCCAGTACTTC. Protein product: CASSSRLAGEQETQYF. Filled out from reference TRBV13 and TRBJ2-5, the complete variable domain reads AAGVIQSPRHLIKEKRETATLKCYPIPRHDTVYWYQQGPGQDPQFLISFYEKMQSDKGSIPDRFSAQQFSDYHSELNMSSLELGDSALYFCASSSRLAGEQETQYFGPGTRLLVL.

This chain joins TRBV15 and TRBJ1-3, with D possibly TRBD1 on 5 matching bases. The CDR3 covers 16 residues. Germline V CDR1 and CDR2: LNHNV, YYDKDF (reference sequence). The ends were cut back, 3 bases at V and 0 bases at J, with 12 bases in the middle. The chain's CDR3 is CATSRDTGNSGNTIYF. CDR3 nucleotide sequence: TGTGCCACCAGCAGGGACACTGGAAACTCTGGAAACACCATATATTTT.